The rows below give T cell receptor beta chains drawn from one sample of a study of Ad26.COV2.S vaccination and SARS-CoV-2 variants. Measured with immunoSEQ multiplex PCR; TCRdb has only the in-frame clones, and not every one. The sample holds approximately 300,000 clones, approximately 86% seen once. The source was peripheral blood, collected in a trial of Ad26.COV2.S vaccine versus placebo. Receptors originate from a person aged 18-60 years who received the Ad26.COV2.S COVID-19 vaccine or a placebo. Both conserved end residues are part of each CDR3. The D gene is left open where the match is weak. The listing skips clone size in some rows; elsewhere it reads once, few, many or a size class.

CDR3,DNA,V,J,D,size
CASSAWAGYNSPLHF,TGTGCCAGCAGCGCGTGGGCAGGCTATAATTCACCCCTCCACTTT,TRBV25-1,TRBJ1-6,NA,NA
CASSPETGGSQAFF,TGCGCCAGCAGCCCGGAGACAGGGGGATCACAAGCTTTCTTT,TRBV5-1,TRBJ1-1,TRBD1,NA
CASSQLPVVRRTYNSPLHF,TGCGCCAGCAGCCAACTTCCGGTTGTGAGGAGGACCTATAATTCACCCCTCCACTTT,TRBV4-1,TRBJ1-6,NA,NA
CASSAGQSYYEQYF,TGTGCCAGCAGCGCCGGACAGTCATACTACGAGCAGTACTTC,TRBV5-6,TRBJ2-7,NA,NA
CASSPLRDRGMNTEAFF,TGTGCCAGCAGCCCATTAAGGGACAGGGGAATGAACACTGAAGCTTTCTTT,TRBV5-6,TRBJ1-1,TRBD1,NA
CASSPWRNTEAFF,TGTGCCAGCTCACCATGGAGGAACACTGAAGCTTTCTTT,TRBV18,TRBJ1-1,NA,few
CASRKTGGGGYTF,TGTGCCAGCAGAAAGACAGGGGGCGGGGGCTACACCTTC,TRBV6-5,TRBJ1-2,TRBD1,once
CASSQGNVAKNIQYF,TGTGCCAGCAGCCAAGGAAACGTAGCCAAAAACATTCAGTACTTC,TRBV14,TRBJ2-4,NA,NA
CASGGSSGANVLTF,TGTGCCAGCGGAGGAAGCTCTGGGGCCAACGTCCTGACTTTC,TRBV5-8,TRBJ2-6,NA,NA
CASRPQINTGELFF,TGTGCCAGCAGACCCCAGATTAACACCGGGGAGCTGTTTTTT,TRBV11-1,TRBJ2-2,NA,NA
CASVGSYEQYF,TGTGCCAGCGTCGGGTCCTACGAGCAGTACTTC,TRBV6-5,TRBJ2-7,NA,once
CASMQGGRDTEAFF,TGTGCCAGTATGCAGGGGGGGAGGGACACTGAAGCTTTCTTT,TRBV19,TRBJ1-1,TRBD1,NA
CASSRDSDRSSYNSPLHF,TGTGCCAGCAGCCGGGACTCCGATCGAAGCTCCTATAATTCACCCCTCCACTTT,TRBV3-1/TRBV3-2,TRBJ1-6,NA,NA
CASLSTGEMILAGYTF,TGTGCCAGCTTATCTACAGGGGAAATGATACTGGCCGGCTACACCTTC,TRBV28,TRBJ1-2,TRBD1,NA
CASSPGGATQRAFF,TGTGCCAGCAGCCCCGGGGGGGCTACTCAAAGAGCTTTCTTT,TRBV11-3,TRBJ1-1,NA,NA
CATGAGGPVTGELFF,TGTGCCACGGGAGCGGGGGGGCCGGTCACCGGGGAGCTGTTTTTT,TRBV24-1,TRBJ2-2,TRBD2,NA
CASTKEGQRNTEAFF,TGTGCCAGTACCAAAGAGGGCCAGCGGAACACTGAAGCTTTCTTT,TRBV19,TRBJ1-1,NA,NA
CASNSHVGSNQPQHF,TGTGCCAGCAATTCCCACGTCGGGAGCAATCAGCCCCAGCATTTT,TRBV5-8,TRBJ1-5,NA,NA
CATRGGQTNQPQHF,TGTGCCACACGGGGCGGACAGACTAATCAGCCCCAGCATTTT,TRBV19,TRBJ1-5,NA,NA
CASSGNTGELFF,TGTGCCAGCAGTGGAAACACCGGGGAGCTGTTTTTT,TRBV25-1,TRBJ2-2,NA,NA
CASSFEGQGRTDTQYF,TGTGCCAGCAGCTTTGAGGGACAGGGGCGCACAGATACGCAGTATTTT,TRBV13,TRBJ2-3,TRBD1,NA
CASSHLTGGVYEAFF,TGTGCCAGTAGTCATTTGACAGGGGGCGTGTATGAAGCTTTCTTT,TRBV19,TRBJ1-1,TRBD1,NA